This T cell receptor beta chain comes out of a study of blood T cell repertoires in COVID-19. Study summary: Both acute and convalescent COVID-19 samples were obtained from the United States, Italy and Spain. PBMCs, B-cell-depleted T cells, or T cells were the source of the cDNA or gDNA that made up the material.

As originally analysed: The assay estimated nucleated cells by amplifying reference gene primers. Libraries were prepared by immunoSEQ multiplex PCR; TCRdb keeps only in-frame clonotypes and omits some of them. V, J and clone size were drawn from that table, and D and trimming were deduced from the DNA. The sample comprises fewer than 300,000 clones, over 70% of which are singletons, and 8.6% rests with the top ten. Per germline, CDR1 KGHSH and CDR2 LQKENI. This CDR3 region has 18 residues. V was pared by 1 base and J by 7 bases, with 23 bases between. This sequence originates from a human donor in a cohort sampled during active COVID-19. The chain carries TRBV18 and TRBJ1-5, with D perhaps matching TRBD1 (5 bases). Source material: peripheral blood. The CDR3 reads CASSPLSVGKGQRQPQHF. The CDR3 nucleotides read TGTGCCAGCTCACCACTCTCGGTGGGGAAGGGGCAAAGGCAGCCCCAGCATTTT.